These 28 T cell receptor beta chains originate from one sample sequenced in a study of blood T cell repertoires in COVID-19. TCRdb's table, derived via immunoSEQ multiplex PCR, lists solely in-frame clones and lacks some. Here the sample spans over 200,000 clones, approximately 79% being singletons. Sequencing was carried out using peripheral blood. The origin of the receptors is a human donor in a cohort sampled during active COVID-19.

This chain links TRBV7-9 with TRBJ2-2; D call uncertain. The germline V and J ends were trimmed by 1 base and 2 bases, with 5 bases remaining between them. Looked up from germline, CDR1 is SEHNR and CDR2 is FQNEAQ (reference sequence). The CDR3 consists of 14 residues. The chain's CDR3 is CASSLGVNTGELFF. The CDR3 DNA is TGTGCCAGCAGCTTAGGAGTTAACACCGGGGAGCTGTTTTTT. The full variable domain, rest sourced from reference TRBV7-9 and TRBJ2-2, is DTGVSQNPRHKITKRGQNVTFRCDPISEHNRLYWYRQTLGQGPEFLTYFQNEAQLEKSRLLSDRFSAERPKGSFSTLEIQRTEQGDSAMYLCASSLGVNTGELFFGEGSRLTVL.

Details on this clone: This could be a read error, since a much larger clone is one nucleotide away. This sequence joins TRBV27 and TRBJ2-2, with 7 nucleotides matching TRBD1. V trimming: 1 base; J trimming: 4 bases; junction bases outside the gene matches: 6. Germline V gene sequence: CDR1 MNHEY, CDR2 SMNVEV (reference sequence). The CDR3 consists of 16 residues. CDR3 coding DNA: TGTGCCAGCAGTTTATTAGAGACAGGGATCACCGGGGAGCTGTTTTTT. This codes for CASSLLETGITGELFF.

V gene TRBV4-2 combines with J gene TRBJ1-4; the D gene is possibly TRBD1 (6 bases). Looked up from germline, CDR1 is LGHNA and CDR2 is YNFKEQ. This CDR3 has 17 residues. V was trimmed by 0 bases and J by 3 bases, leaving 14 bases between them. CDR3 coding DNA: TGTGCCAGCAGCCAAGATATAGGGGGACGAGCTAATGAAAAACTGTTTTTT. It yields the protein CASSQDIGGRANEKLFF.

The chain combines TRBV29-1 with TRBJ2-7; 8 bases are a match to TRBD2. V lost 3 bases to trimming and J lost 4 bases; unmatched junction nucleotides: 8. Per the germline V gene, CDR1 is SQVTM and CDR2 is ANQGSEA. The CDR3 consists of 14 residues. CDR3 in amino acids: CSVELGLAGYEQYF. CDR3 bases: TGCAGCGTTGAGTTGGGCTTAGCGGGGTACGAGCAGTACTTC.

The V and J genes are TRBV7-2 and TRBJ2-7; the match to TRBD2 covers 13 bases. Germline CDR1 SGHTA, CDR2 FQGNSA. With 5 bases clipped from V and 7 bases from J, the junction kept 8 bases outside the gene matches. This CDR3 has 15 residues. Written as DNA, the CDR3 is TGTGCCAGCAGCCTCCGGACTAGCGGGAGTCAAGAGCAGTACTTC. Translation: CASSLRTSGSQEQYF.

This rearrangement joins TRBV6-6 to TRBJ1-2, with 11 bases fitting TRBD1. V shed 5 bases, J shed 4 bases, and the junction held 12 bases outside the gene matches. Germline V gene sequence: CDR1 MNHNY, CDR2 SVGAGI (reference sequence). CDR3 size: 17 residues. CDR3 in DNA: TGTGCCAGCAGTCCCCTACTTAGGGGACAGGGGGGCTATGGCTACACCTTC. Translating it yields CASSPLLRGQGGYGYTF.

The J gene is TRBJ1-4, the V gene TRBV19, with 7 nucleotides matching TRBD1. Germline CDR1 reads LNHDA; CDR2 reads SQIVND (reference sequence). This CDR3 comprises 15 residues. The ends lost 3 bases at V and 8 bases at J; junction bases unmatched: 9. The CDR3: CASSMRAQGGEKLFF. As DNA, the CDR3 is TGTGCCAGTAGTATGAGGGCCCAGGGGGGCGAAAAACTGTTTTTT. Full variable domain (outside the CDR3, taken from reference TRBV19 and TRBJ1-4): DGGITQSPKYLFRKEGQNVTLSCEQNLNHDAMYWYRQDPGQGLRLIYYSQIVNDFQKGDIAEGYSVSREKKESFPLTVTSAQKNPTAFYLCASSMRAQGGEKLFFGSGTQLSVL.

This clone was recorded a few times. The CDR3 coding sequence is TGTGCCAGCAGCCCTCAGCTTTTCGACAGGGGTGATACGCAGTATTTT. Amino acids: CASSPQLFDRGDTQYF. V is TRBV9 and J is TRBJ2-3, with TRBD1 matching over 8 bases. CDR1 is SGDLS and CDR2 is YYNGEE in the germline V gene. Trimming took 4 bases from V and 6 from J; bases not matched to a gene: 13. The CDR3 consists of 16 residues.

The rearrangement joins TRBV6-6 to TRBJ2-1; 11 nucleotides match TRBD2. The V gene end was trimmed by 2 bases and the J gene end by 7 bases; junction bases not matched to a gene: 4. Germline CDR1 and CDR2: MNHNY and SVGAGI (reference sequence). This CDR3 is 15 amino acids long. CDR3 protein: CASSYGLAGRNEQFF. The CDR3 DNA follows: TGTGCCAGCAGTTACGGACTAGCGGGTAGGAATGAGCAGTTCTTC.

V usage is TRBV27 and J usage is TRBJ2-1; 8 bases are shared with TRBD2. The trim removed 2 bases at V and 3 bases at J, leaving 27 bases unmatched. The length of the CDR3 is 23 residues. Per germline, CDR1 MNHEY and CDR2 SMNVEV (reference sequence). CDR3 region: CASSLNRVGWSGSRGPRYNEQFF. CDR3 DNA: TGTGCCAGCAGTTTAAACAGGGTGGGTTGGAGCGGGAGTCGAGGACCCCGCTACAATGAGCAGTTCTTC.

V gene TRBV12-3 or TRBV12-4 combines with J gene TRBJ1-4; D gene ambiguous. This CDR3 is 13 amino acids long. V was cut by 6 bases and J by 12 bases, with 17 bases left in between. The CDR3 loop is CASRGMDGVQLFF. The DNA for the CDR3 is TGTGCCAGCAGGGGGATGGACGGGGTTCAACTGTTTTTT.

The V call is TRBV28, the J call TRBJ1-5; 9 bases fit TRBD1. The CDR3 is 15 residues long. After removal of 6 bases from V and 5 bases from J, the junction contained 8 bases not matched to a gene. Germline V lookup: CDR1 MDHEN, CDR2 SYDVKM. The CDR3 here is CASRTGTGWDQPQHF. In DNA form, the CDR3 reads TGTGCCAGCAGAACCGGGACAGGGTGGGATCAGCCCCAGCATTTT.

The rearrangement joins TRBV12-3 or TRBV12-4 to TRBJ1-2; TRBD1 matches at 7 bases. The V gene end was trimmed by 3 bases and the J gene end by 4 bases; junction bases not matched to a gene: 2. The CDR3 is made up of 13 amino acids. The CDR3 bases are TGTGCCAGCAGTTTGAGGGGGCCCTATGGCTACACCTTC. Its translation is CASSLRGPYGYTF.

The chain links TRBV7-8 to TRBJ2-3, with a weak D call TRBD1 (5 bases). There are 16 residues in the CDR3. Trimming cost V 2 bases and J 3 bases, with 15 bases left between them. Germline V gene lookup returns CDR1 SGHVS and CDR2 FQNEAQ. DNA for the CDR3: TGTGCCAGCAGCTTACTGGCAGGGTGGGGTACAGATACGCAGTATTTT. The encoded protein is CASSLLAGWGTDTQYF.

The genes are TRBV9 and TRBJ1-2, with a possible D match to TRBD1 (6 bases). The CDR3 runs 13 residues. Trimming shortened V by 3 bases and J by 8 bases, and 14 bases separated the two germline ends. Germline loops: CDR1 SGDLS, CDR2 YYNGEE. The CDR3 coding sequence is TGTGCCAGCAGCGCGGGACACTCGGAGGGCTACACCTTC. This sequence encodes CASSAGHSEGYTF. Supplemented by reference TRBV9 and TRBJ1-2, the full variable domain reads DSGVTQTPKHLITATGQRVTLRCSPRSGDLSVYWYQQSLDQGLQFLIQYYNGEERAKGNILERFSAQQFPDLHSELNLSSLELGDSALYFCASSAGHSEGYTFGSGTRLTVV.

V usage is TRBV6-6 and J usage is TRBJ2-1; TRBD2 agrees at 7 bases. This CDR3 is 16 amino acids long. The ends lost 6 bases at V and 8 bases at J; junction bases unmatched: 16. Germline V gives CDR1 MNHNY, CDR2 SVGAGI (reference sequence). The CDR3 loop reads CASRPQGAGEGDEQFF. CDR3 bases: TGTGCCAGCAGGCCTCAGGGTGCGGGAGAAGGGGATGAGCAGTTCTTC.

The chain couples TRBV29-1 to TRBJ2-5, with a possible D match to TRBD1 (6 bases). The CDR3 runs 13 residues. Trimming took off 6 bases at V and 7 bases at J, with 18 bases between the two ends. Germline V gene data show CDR1 as SQVTM and CDR2 as ANQGSEA. CDR3: CSVAQGIAGTQYF. CDR3 sequence (DNA): TGCAGCGTCGCCCAGGGGATTGCGGGGACCCAGTACTTC.

The chain joins TRBV9 to TRBJ1-1; D gene unclear. Trimming pared 4 bases from V and 1 base from J, leaving 14 bases between. The CDR3 consists of 15 residues. CDR1 and CDR2 from the germline V gene are SGDLS and YYNGEE. The CDR3 region has the DNA TGTGCCAGCAGCTCACCAGACTTACCGAACACTGAAGCTTTCTTT. Its protein product is CASSSPDLPNTEAFF.

The CDR3 sequence: CASSISGRDPYNEQFF. The CDR3 DNA reads TGTGCCAGTAGTATTAGCGGGAGGGACCCCTACAATGAGCAGTTCTTC. The J gene is TRBJ2-1, the V gene TRBV19, with 11 bases that match TRBD2. The CDR3 contains 16 residues. Looked up from germline, CDR1 is LNHDA and CDR2 is SQIVND (reference sequence). Losses at the gene ends were 3 bases for V and 2 bases for J; bases not matched to a gene: 3.

V and J are TRBV15 and TRBJ1-2; tentative D call: TRBD1 (6 bases). This CDR3 spans 15 amino acids. The V gene's germline CDR1 is LNHNV and CDR2 YYDKDF (reference sequence). V shed 1 base and J shed 5 bases, with 14 bases lying between them. CDR3 sequence: CATSRGGGSGYGYTF. The DNA for the CDR3 is TGTGCCACCAGCAGAGGAGGGGGATCGGGTTATGGCTACACCTTC.

V and J are TRBV25-1 and TRBJ1-4; no clear D. V was cut by 5 bases and J by 0 bases, with 7 bases left in between. Per the germline V gene, CDR1 is MGHDK and CDR2 is SYGVNS. This CDR3 has 14 residues. CDR3 sequence (DNA): TGTGCCAGCAGTCAACATGCAACTAATGAAAAACTGTTTTTT. Its protein is CASSQHATNEKLFF.

V and J are TRBV27 and TRBJ2-7; TRBD1 matches at 7 bases. V shed 5 bases, J shed 5 bases, and the junction held 9 bases outside the gene matches. The CDR3 contains 14 residues. Germline V CDR1 and CDR2: MNHEY, SMNVEV (reference sequence). DNA of the CDR3: TGTGCCAGCAGTCCACAGACAGGGTCCCACGAGCAGTACTTC. Its protein is CASSPQTGSHEQYF.

J is TRBJ2-3 and V is TRBV28; D gene unclear. V shed 2 bases and J shed 5 bases, with 8 bases lying between them. The CDR3 is 13 amino acids. Germline V CDR1 and CDR2: MDHEN, SYDVKM. The CDR3 nucleotides are TGTGCCAGCAGTTTAATTTTGAGAGATACGCAGTATTTT. Its protein is CASSLILRDTQYF.

The chain uses TRBV19 and TRBJ1-4; 8 nucleotides match TRBD1. This CDR3 contains 14 residues. V shed 4 bases, J shed 4 bases, and the junction held 2 bases outside the gene matches. Germline lookup yields CDR1 LNHDA and CDR2 SQIVND (reference sequence). The CDR3 DNA sequence: TGTGCCAGTAGTAGGACAGGGTTTAATGAAAAACTGTTTTTT. Amino acid sequence: CASSRTGFNEKLFF.

Concerning this clone: The CDR3 end shows no conserved phenylalanine or tryptophan, and so a read error is likely. The DNA is left out, because the CDR3 cannot be placed on it with certainty; the CDR3 is given as TCRdb lists it. V usage is TRBV11-3 and J usage is TRBJ2-7; TRBD1 reflects the table's D call only, with no check against the DNA. Germline V gene lookup returns CDR1 SGHNT and CDR2 YENEEA. The CDR3 is 10 amino acids in total, end residues counted. The chain's CDR3 is CASSAGTARL.

The chain has TRBV20-1 and TRBJ1-1; 10 positions agree with TRBD1. This CDR3 has 11 residues. Germline-derived CDR1 and CDR2 are DFQATT and SNEGSKA (reference sequence). V was pared by 6 bases and J by 7 bases, with 2 bases of the junction left unmatched. This chain's CDR3 is CSAGTGDEAFF. The CDR3 DNA is TGCAGTGCCGGGACAGGGGATGAAGCTTTCTTT.

Concerning this clone itself: Additional DNA sequences in this sample encode the identical CDR3. The chain has TRBV18 and TRBJ2-7, with 7 bases fitting TRBD1. This CDR3 has 13 residues. Germline CDR1 is KGHSH and CDR2 is LQKENI. With 2 bases clipped from V and 2 bases from J, the junction kept 0 bases outside the gene matches. The chain's CDR3 is CASSPGTAYEQYF. CDR3 coding DNA: TGTGCCAGCTCACCAGGGACAGCCTACGAGCAGTACTTC.

The V and J genes are TRBV27 and TRBJ1-1, with 7 bases matching TRBD1. Losses at the gene ends were 3 bases for V and 3 bases for J; bases not matched to a gene: 4. Germline V gene sequence: CDR1 MNHEY, CDR2 SMNVEV (reference sequence). CDR3 length: 14 amino acids. Written as DNA, the CDR3 is TGTGCCAGCAGTTTCCAACAGGGGTACACTGAAGCTTTCTTT. Protein: CASSFQQGYTEAFF.